These 32 T cell receptor beta chains share one sample of origin, sequenced in a study of CD8+ T cells in alopecia areata. cDNA serving as the sequencing template came from extracted, reverse transcribed RNA. Profiled with immunoSEQ multiplex PCR; TCRdb holds only in-frame clones, not every one. This repertoire shows 110,000 to 150,000 clones, about 60% found once; its top ten account for about 6%. Sequences were derived from CD4+ T cells sorted from blood, sampled at week 0. The receptors shown here come from a human donor with alopecia areata.

This clone showed up just a few times. The rearrangement uses TRBV4-1 and TRBJ2-1; 8 nucleotides match TRBD1. Germline CDR1 and CDR2: MGHRA and YSYEKL. V dropped 7 bases and J dropped 3; count of bases not matched to a gene: 11. This CDR3 has 16 residues. The CDR3 reads CASTKEGTGNYNEQFF. As DNA, the CDR3 is TGCGCCAGCACCAAAGAAGGGACAGGTAACTACAATGAGCAGTTCTTC.

The chain joins TRBV5-1 to TRBJ2-2; 7 nucleotides align to TRBD1. Per germline, CDR1 SGHRS and CDR2 YFSETQ. The ends lost 0 bases at V and 4 bases at J; junction bases unmatched: 3. The CDR3 contains 15 residues. The CDR3 loop reads CASSLEGARTGELFF. The CDR3 DNA reads TGCGCCAGCAGCTTGGAGGGGGCGCGCACCGGGGAGCTGTTTTTT.

This clone has more than one count but fewer than ten. The CDR3 sequence: CASSYDQYSYNEQFF. The CDR3 DNA sequence: TGTGCCAGCAGTTACGACCAATACTCCTACAATGAGCAGTTCTTC. The rearrangement uses TRBV6-5 and TRBJ2-1; D remains ambiguous. The CDR3 is made up of 15 amino acids. The V gene lost 2 bases and the J gene lost 0 bases, with 8 bases spanning the gap. Germline V gene sequence: CDR1 MNHEY, CDR2 SVGAGI.

The rearrangement uses TRBV7-9 and TRBJ2-7; the D is unclear. The CDR3 has 11 amino acids. V lost 5 bases and J 3 bases, leaving 5 bases between the germline ends. Germline CDR1 SEHNR, CDR2 FQNEAQ (reference sequence). Here the CDR3 reads CASSPNYEQYF. In DNA form, the CDR3 reads TGTGCCAGCAGCCCTAACTACGAGCAGTACTTC.

This clone turned up a few times. The gene calls are TRBV11-2 and TRBJ1-2; D gene unclear. The length of the CDR3 is 11 residues. The V end lost 2 bases, the J end lost 8 bases, and 6 bases lay between the germline ends. Germline V lookup: CDR1 SGHAT, CDR2 FQNNGV. The CDR3 nucleotides are TGTGCCAGCAGCTTAACGGTCGGCTACACCTTC. Protein: CASSLTVGYTF.

A note on this clone: At one boundary the junction diverges from the germline segment, which might be a read error. The chain couples TRBV2 to TRBJ2-3, with D unclear. Germline CDR1 and CDR2: SNHLY and FYNNEI. CDR3 length: 15 residues. CDR3 region: CASREVPQAGDTQYF. CDR3 coding DNA: TGTGCCAGCAGAGAAGTCCCCCAGGCCGGAGATACGCAGTATTTT.

The chain has TRBV7-2 and TRBJ2-5; D not resolved. This CDR3 comprises 14 residues. V was cut by 5 bases and J by 5 bases, with 15 bases left in between. Germline V gives CDR1 SGHTA, CDR2 FQGNSA. The CDR3 nucleotides are TGTGCCAGCAGCCCTGCCCCAGGCGGTGAGACCCAGTACTTC. This sequence encodes CASSPAPGGETQYF.

This clone showed up many times. The V gene is TRBV19, the J gene TRBJ1-5; D possibly corresponds to TRBD1 (6 bases). Per germline, CDR1 LNHDA and CDR2 SQIVND (reference sequence). The CDR3 runs 15 residues. V lost 5 bases to trimming and J lost 0 bases, with 11 bases between them. CDR3 protein: CASSRDRNSNQPQHF. For the CDR3, the DNA is TGTGCCAGTAGTCGCGACAGGAATAGCAATCAGCCCCAGCATTTT.

This clone was observed a few times. The rearrangement links TRBV10-3 to TRBJ1-1; D is possibly TRBD1 (5 bases). V lost 3 bases and J 1 base, leaving 9 bases between the germline ends. CDR3 length equals 14 residues. In germline, CDR1 is ENHRY, CDR2 SYGVKD. CDR3 region: CAISDRAENTEAFF. CDR3 in DNA: TGTGCCATCAGTGACAGGGCGGAGAACACTGAAGCTTTCTTT.

V and J are TRBV30 and TRBJ1-5; D gene uncertain. The V end lost 3 bases, the J end lost 3 bases, and 15 bases lay between the germline ends. The CDR3 length is 15 residues. Germline V gene lookup returns CDR1 GTSNPN and CDR2 SVGIG (reference sequence). This chain's CDR3 is CAWSTPAGLNQPQHF. The CDR3 DNA sequence: TGTGCCTGGAGCACGCCGGCAGGCCTCAATCAGCCCCAGCATTTT.

Here the CDR3 DNA reads TGTGCCAGCAGTACGAGCGGTAGCACAGATACGCAGTATTTT. It translates to CASSTSGSTDTQYF. The chain recombines TRBV28 with TRBJ2-3; the D gene is possibly TRBD2 (5 bases). V was shortened by 5 bases and J by 0 bases, with 9 bases between the two germline ends. The CDR3 extends over 14 amino acids. The germline V gene encodes CDR1 MDHEN and CDR2 SYDVKM.

The chain is built from TRBV7-2 and TRBJ2-1; 8 positions match TRBD2. Germline V gene data show CDR1 as SGHTA and CDR2 as FQGNSA. V lost 1 base to trimming and J lost 6 bases; unmatched junction nucleotides: 8. This CDR3 contains 16 residues. The CDR3 bases are TGTGCCAGCAGCTTAGATAGCGGGACACGGGGCAATGAGCAGTTCTTC. Translated, it gives CASSLDSGTRGNEQFF.

The rearrangement links TRBV5-4 to TRBJ2-2; D is perhaps TRBD1 (6 bases). CDR1 is SGHNT and CDR2 is YYREEE in the germline V gene (reference sequence). There are 14 residues in the CDR3. V was clipped by 0 bases and J by 3 bases, with 6 bases between them. The CDR3 sequence is CASSLAGDTGELFF. The CDR3 DNA is TGTGCCAGCAGCTTGGCAGGGGACACCGGGGAGCTGTTTTTT.

The V and J genes are TRBV5-1 and TRBJ2-5; tentatively, D is TRBD1 or TRBD2 (5 bases each). V lost 1 base and J lost 4, with 11 bases in between. The V gene's germline CDR1 is SGHRS and CDR2 YFSETQ. The CDR3 totals 14 residues. The CDR3 here is CASSLRDGTETQYF. CDR3 in DNA: TGCGCCAGCAGCTTGCGGGACGGCACAGAGACCCAGTACTTC.

The chain links TRBV7-2 to TRBJ2-4; D is possibly TRBD2 (5 bases). V gave up 5 bases and J gave up 6 bases, with 17 bases separating them. This CDR3 has 15 residues. Germline assignment: CDR1 SGHTA and CDR2 FQGNSA. This chain's CDR3 is CASSTEGLGRNIQYF. Here the CDR3 DNA reads TGTGCCAGCAGCACAGAGGGCCTAGGTAGAAACATTCAGTACTTC.

The CDR3 here is CASSSLQGNTEAFF. In DNA form, the CDR3 reads TGTGCCAGCAGCTCCCTACAGGGGAACACTGAAGCTTTCTTT. The chain carries TRBV7-9 and TRBJ1-1; weak D call: TRBD1 (6 bases). The CDR3 is made up of 14 amino acids. With 4 bases removed from V and 1 base from J, the gap between germline ends came to 10 bases. Germline assignment: CDR1 SEHNR and CDR2 FQNEAQ (reference sequence).

This clone has only a few counts. J is TRBJ1-1 and V is TRBV5-6, with TRBD1 matching over 10 bases. V was pared by 4 bases and J by 4 bases, with 7 bases of the junction left unmatched. Germline values: CDR1 SGHDT, CDR2 YYEEEE. The CDR3 runs 15 residues. CDR3: CASSVFWTGGTEAFF. The DNA of the CDR3 is TGTGCCAGCAGCGTTTTTTGGACAGGGGGCACTGAAGCTTTCTTT.

The chain is built from TRBV10-3 and TRBJ1-3, with a tentative D call TRBD1 (6 bases). Trimming took 6 bases from V and 4 from J, leaving 10 bases between them. The CDR3 has 13 residues. CDR1 and CDR2 (germline): ENHRY, SYGVKD. Written as DNA, the CDR3 is TGTGCCATCAGCAATGGACAGGGAAACACCATATATTTT. Its translation: CAISNGQGNTIYF.

This clone was detected only a few times. This chain joins TRBV4-1 and TRBJ2-5; D uncertain. V was trimmed by 4 bases and J by 4 bases, leaving 10 bases between them. Germline V gene sequence: CDR1 MGHRA, CDR2 YSYEKL. CDR3 length equals 13 residues. CDR3 residues: CASSRQIRETQYF. The CDR3 DNA follows: TGCGCCAGCAGCCGGCAAATTCGAGAGACCCAGTACTTC.

This sequence joins TRBV30 and TRBJ2-7, with 8 positions matching TRBD2. The V and J ends lost 4 bases and 4 bases, in that order; junction bases with no gene match: 6. The CDR3 totals 13 residues. CDR1 and CDR2 (germline): GTSNPN, SVGIG (reference sequence). The CDR3 sequence: CAWMASGGYEQYF. The CDR3 coding sequence is TGTGCCTGGATGGCGAGCGGGGGTTACGAGCAGTACTTC. The variable domain in full, with the rest retrieved from reference TRBV30 and TRBJ2-7, is SQTIHQWPATLVQPVGSPLSLECTVEGTSNPNLYWYRQAAGRGLQLLFYSVGIGQISSEVPQNLSASRPQDRQFILSSKKLLLSDSGFYLCAWMASGGYEQYFGPGTRLTVT.

The CDR3, as DNA: TGTGCCAGCAGGATCAGGGAGTTGGTCACTGAAGCTTTCTTT. Translation gives CASRIRELVTEAFF. V and J are TRBV6-5 and TRBJ1-1; tentatively, D is TRBD1 (5 bases). Per the germline V gene, CDR1 is MNHEY and CDR2 is SVGAGI. Between the trimmed V and J ends, which lost 6 bases and 4 bases, there was a span of 15 bases. The CDR3 has 14 amino acids.

This chain uses TRBV7-2 with TRBJ2-6; D ambiguous. Germline CDR1 is SGHTA and CDR2 is FQGNSA. This CDR3 has 14 residues. V gave up 0 bases and J gave up 1 base, with 1 base separating them. The CDR3 DNA reads TGTGCCAGCAGCTTAGCGTCTGGGGCCAACGTCCTGACTTTC. This translates into CASSLASGANVLTF.

The chain couples TRBV7-2 to TRBJ2-1, with TRBD2 identical over 7 bases. The germline V gene has CDR1 SGHTA and CDR2 FQGNSA. V shed 5 bases and J 8 bases; nucleotides not matched to a gene: 12. This CDR3 contains 15 residues. CDR3: CASSPRTRFSDEQFF. The CDR3 region has the DNA TGTGCCAGCAGCCCTCGGACTAGGTTCAGCGATGAGCAGTTCTTC.

The rearrangement joins TRBV5-6 to TRBJ2-1, with 9 bases fitting TRBD1. J was trimmed by 7 bases and V by 4 bases; bases with no gene match: 0. Germline values: CDR1 SGHDT, CDR2 YYEEEE. There are 12 residues in the CDR3. The DNA for the CDR3 is TGTGCCAGCAGCGGACAGGGGAATGAGCAGTTCTTC. Its translation: CASSGQGNEQFF.

This chain links TRBV18 with TRBJ2-7, with D possibly TRBD1 on 5 matching bases. Trimming shortened V by 3 bases and J by 5 bases, and 8 bases separated the two germline ends. CDR3 length: 12 amino acids. CDR1 is KGHSH, CDR2 LQKENI, per germline. The CDR3 DNA follows: TGTGCCAGCTCACCCAGGGAAGACGAGCAGTACTTC. Translated: CASSPREDEQYF.

The chain recombines TRBV5-4 with TRBJ2-5; a possible D gene is TRBD2 (6 bases). There are 15 residues in the CDR3. The germline gives CDR1 SGHNT, CDR2 YYREEE (reference sequence). The V end lost 3 bases, the J end lost 5 bases, and 17 bases lay between the germline ends. The CDR3 spells CASSSQGLSGETQYF. CDR3 nucleotides: TGTGCCAGCAGCTCCCAGGGACTCTCCGGGGAGACCCAGTACTTC.

The chain has TRBV27 and TRBJ2-7; no firm D call. This CDR3 has 13 amino acids. V dropped 3 bases and J dropped 0 bases, with 6 bases sitting between them. Germline CDR1 reads MNHEY; CDR2 reads SMNVEV (reference sequence). The CDR3 DNA reads as TGTGCCAGCAGTTTTCTTAGCTCCTACGAGCAGTACTTC. The encoded protein is CASSFLSSYEQYF.

The chain couples TRBV10-3 to TRBJ2-6; D is undetermined. Germline lookup yields CDR1 ENHRY and CDR2 SYGVKD. The V and J ends lost 4 bases and 2 bases respectively, with 12 bases between them. The CDR3 totals 16 residues. In DNA, the CDR3 is TGTGCCATCAGTGTGGATTTTCTGACTGGGGCCAACGTCCTGACTTTC. The encoded protein is CAISVDFLTGANVLTF.

The V gene is TRBV7-9, the J gene TRBJ2-5; a possible D gene is TRBD1 (6 bases). The CDR3 runs to 13 residues. V shed 11 bases and J shed 6 bases, with 19 bases lying between them. CDR1 and CDR2 from the germline V gene are SEHNR and FQNEAQ (reference sequence). The CDR3 here is CAGSTGTGQTQYF. The CDR3 nucleotides read TGTGCCGGATCAACAGGGACGGGGCAGACCCAGTACTTC.

This chain connects TRBV7-9 to TRBJ2-3; D may be TRBD1 or TRBD2 (5 bases each). V was clipped by 5 bases and J by 1 base, with 7 bases between them. This CDR3 has 13 amino acids. CDR1 and CDR2 from the germline V gene are SEHNR and FQNEAQ (reference sequence). The CDR3 here is CASSPGRTDTQYF. The CDR3, as DNA: TGTGCCAGCAGCCCGGGACGCACAGATACGCAGTATTTT.

The V call is TRBV23-1, the J call TRBJ1-3; D is perhaps TRBD1 (5 bases). TRBV23-1 is labeled an ORF, and its function is uncertain. The CDR3 is 19 amino acids. Deletions cut 0 bases from V and 3 bases from J, with 21 bases between. The CDR3 sequence is CASSQSAWSGTTYGNTIYF. CDR3 sequence (DNA): TGCGCCAGCAGTCAATCCGCCTGGTCCGGGACGACGTATGGAAACACCATATATTTT.

A few counts support this clone. The chain is built from TRBV7-2 and TRBJ1-2; TRBD1 matches at 10 bases. Germline V gene sequence: CDR1 SGHTA, CDR2 FQGNSA. The CDR3 extends over 15 amino acids. With V trimmed by 5 bases and J by 2 bases, 5 bases remained unmatched. CDR3 residues: CASSPWTGGNYGYTF. CDR3 coding DNA: TGTGCCAGCAGCCCCTGGACAGGGGGGAACTATGGCTACACCTTC.